One and the same sample provided the 27 T cell receptor beta chains below, sequenced in a study of blood T cell repertoires in COVID-19. Clones were sequenced by immunoSEQ multiplex PCR, and TCRdb holds only the in-frame ones, with some missing. Counted here are around 300,000 clones, about 87% occurring once; the ten biggest clones make up 3%. The sequenced material came from PBMCs or T cells enriched from blood (not recorded which). The receptors come from a woman aged 50 to 65 who had recovered from COVID-19.

This chain joins TRBV10-1 and TRBJ2-7, with 10 bases that match TRBD2. CDR1 and CDR2 (germline): WNHNN, SYGVQD (reference sequence). V was clipped by 0 bases and J by 0 bases; unmatched bases: 5. The CDR3 is 17 residues long. The CDR3 nucleotides are TGCGCCAGCAGTGAGTCACTAGCGGGGACAAGCTCCTACGAGCAGTACTTC. As protein: CASSESLAGTSSYEQYF.

V is TRBV2 and J is TRBJ1-1; no reliable D call. CDR3 length: 13 residues. V lost 7 bases and J 4 bases, leaving 13 bases between the germline ends. Germline V CDR1 and CDR2: SNHLY, FYNNEI. The CDR3 protein is CASMEGWSTEAFF. CDR3 DNA: TGTGCCAGCATGGAGGGTTGGAGCACTGAAGCTTTCTTT.

The chain links TRBV6-5 to TRBJ1-4; D gene ambiguous. CDR1 and CDR2 from the germline V gene are MNHEY and SVGAGI. This CDR3 is 13 amino acids long. Trimming stripped 5 bases from V and 8 bases from J, with 12 bases between. CDR3 coding DNA: TGTGCCAGCAGTATGCCAGGAACCGAAAAACTGTTTTTT. Translated, it gives CASSMPGTEKLFF.

V is TRBV9 and J is TRBJ1-2; no reliable D call. The CDR3 runs to 13 residues. The V gene's germline CDR1 is SGDLS and CDR2 YYNGEE. V was clipped by 0 bases and J by 0 bases, with 3 bases between them. CDR3 sequence reads: CASSVVANYGYTF. The CDR3 DNA reads as TGTGCCAGCAGCGTAGTAGCTAACTATGGCTACACCTTC.

The rearrangement uses TRBV7-2 and TRBJ1-4; D call uncertain. Germline values: CDR1 SGHTA, CDR2 FQGNSA. The germline V and J ends were trimmed by 2 bases and 7 bases, with 8 bases remaining between them. This CDR3 is 13 amino acids long. CDR3 nucleotides: TGTGCCAGCAGCTTACAGGTCTTTGAAAAACTGTTTTTT. Its translation: CASSLQVFEKLFF.

The chain links TRBV28 to TRBJ2-7; tentative D call: TRBD1 (6 bases). Germline CDR1 is MDHEN and CDR2 is SYDVKM. Trimming removed 6 bases at V and 2 bases at J, with 11 bases between. The CDR3 sequence is 13 residues long. This CDR3 is CASRLTGAYEQYF. In nucleotides, the CDR3 is TGTGCCAGCAGACTGACAGGAGCCTACGAGCAGTACTTC.

This clone has a handful of counts. V is TRBV28 and J is TRBJ1-5; 7 positions match TRBD1. In germline, CDR1 is MDHEN, CDR2 SYDVKM. The V and J ends lost 1 base and 3 bases, in that order; junction bases with no gene match: 6. The CDR3 is 16 amino acids. This chain's CDR3 is CASSLSGRGYNQPQHF. For the CDR3, the DNA is TGTGCCAGCAGTTTATCGGGCAGGGGGTACAATCAGCCCCAGCATTTT. Using reference TRBV28 and TRBJ1-5 for the parts outside the CDR3, the full variable domain is DVKVTQSSRYLVKRTGEKVFLECVQDMDHENMFWYRQDPGLGLRLIYFSYDVKMKEKGDIPEGYSVSREKKERFSLILESASTNQTSMYLCASSLSGRGYNQPQHFGDGTRLSIL.

The chain has TRBV7-2 and TRBJ1-3, with 7 bases matching TRBD1. Germline V CDR1 and CDR2: SGHTA, FQGNSA. The J segment lost 1 base and the V segment lost 5 bases, leaving 8 bases of the junction unmatched. The CDR3 has 16 amino acids. The CDR3 region is CASSTRAGGSGNTIYF. The CDR3 coding sequence is TGTGCCAGCAGCACCAGGGCAGGGGGGTCTGGAAACACCATATATTTT.

CDR3 loop: CASSLGTGGNYGYTF. CDR3 bases: TGTGCCAGCAGTTTAGGGACGGGGGGGAACTATGGCTACACCTTC. The V call is TRBV2, the J call TRBJ1-2; maybe TRBD1 (5 bases). The CDR3 length is 15 residues. V was shortened by 5 bases and J by 2 bases, with 15 bases between the two germline ends. CDR1 is SNHLY and CDR2 is FYNNEI in the germline V gene.

This clone was counted between two and nine times. The genes are TRBV28 and TRBJ2-1; 8 bases map to TRBD1. The CDR3 sequence is 16 residues long. V lost 5 bases, J lost 3 bases, and 9 bases stayed unmatched. Looked up from germline, CDR1 is MDHEN and CDR2 is SYDVKM. CDR3 amino acids: CASSTYPGGSYNEQFF. For the CDR3, the DNA is TGTGCCAGCAGTACCTACCCAGGGGGCAGCTACAATGAGCAGTTCTTC.

The chain recombines TRBV7-8 with TRBJ1-2; 11 bases fit TRBD1. Germline V CDR1 and CDR2: SGHVS, FQNEAQ. The CDR3 covers 15 residues. V lost 5 bases, J lost 5 bases, and 7 bases stayed unmatched. CDR3 DNA sequence: TGTGCCAGCAGCGCGCCCCGGGACAGGGGGTATGGCTACACCTTC. It translates to CASSAPRDRGYGYTF.

The chain is built from TRBV20-1 and TRBJ1-3, with D possibly being TRBD1 (6 bases). Looked up from germline, CDR1 is DFQATT and CDR2 is SNEGSKA (reference sequence). With 5 bases removed from V and 4 bases from J, the gap between germline ends came to 6 bases. CDR3 length equals 11 residues. The CDR3 nucleotides read TGCAGTGCTGACAGGGGAAACACCATATATTTT. Amino acids: CSADRGNTIYF.

The chain is built from TRBV3-1 (or the pseudogene TRBV3-2) and TRBJ1-5, with D possibly matching TRBD1 (5 bases). Germline V gene sequence: CDR1 LGHDT, CDR2 YNNKEL (reference sequence). The CDR3 is 18 residues long. V lost 6 bases and J lost 3, with 24 bases in between. The DNA of the CDR3 is TGTGCCAGCAGGGGCCCGGAAGTCGACGACAGCTTCAATCAGCCCCAGCATTTT. Amino acid sequence: CASRGPEVDDSFNQPQHF.

To note about this clone: Other DNA sequences from this sample encode an identical CDR3 as well. This chain connects TRBV7-3 to TRBJ2-7, with no clear D. This CDR3 is built from 13 residues. With 1 base removed from V and 6 bases from J, the gap between germline ends came to 10 bases. Per the germline V gene, CDR1 is SGHTA and CDR2 is FQGTGA. CDR3 coding DNA: TGTGCCAGCAGCTTAAATCCCCTCGGCGAGCAGTACTTC. This codes for CASSLNPLGEQYF.

This chain connects TRBV5-1 to TRBJ2-6; D is possibly TRBD2 (5 bases). Germline V gene data show CDR1 as SGHRS and CDR2 as YFSETQ. Trimming left V 3 bases short and J 0 bases short, with 13 bases between. CDR3 length equals 17 residues. CDR3: CASSSAGPGSGANVLTF. The CDR3 DNA is TGCGCCAGCAGCTCGGCGGGCCCGGGCTCTGGGGCCAACGTCCTGACTTTC.

The chain recombines TRBV5-4 with TRBJ1-2, with 7 bases matching TRBD1. The CDR3 consists of 15 residues. The V gene's germline CDR1 is SGHNT and CDR2 YYREEE (reference sequence). The junction had 8 bases not matched to a gene; V was cut back by 4 bases and J by 2 bases. The CDR3 DNA sequence: TGTGCCAGCAGCGAGAAAACGGGACAGAACTATGGCTACACCTTC. The encoded protein is CASSEKTGQNYGYTF.

The chain carries TRBV4-3 and TRBJ2-3, with TRBD2 matching 12 bases. Germline values: CDR1 LGHNA, CDR2 YSLEER. The V gene end was trimmed by 4 bases and the J gene end by 6 bases; junction bases not matched to a gene: 8. This CDR3 spans 16 amino acids. The CDR3 DNA reads as TGCGCCAGCAGCCGAGACGGACTAGCGGGAACTGATACGCAGTATTTT. Translated, it gives CASSRDGLAGTDTQYF.

The J gene is TRBJ2-3, the V gene TRBV7-9, with D maybe TRBD2 (6 bases). Trimming left V 2 bases short and J 6 bases short, with 15 bases between. The CDR3 has 15 amino acids. Looked up from germline, CDR1 is SEHNR and CDR2 is FQNEAQ (reference sequence). In nucleotides, the CDR3 is TGTGCCAGCAGCTTAAGCGGGCGGGACTGGGATACGCAGTATTTT. Its translation: CASSLSGRDWDTQYF.

This chain uses TRBV28 with TRBJ2-7, with D unclear. This CDR3 spans 14 amino acids. The germline V and J ends were trimmed by 3 bases and 7 bases, with 16 bases remaining between them. Germline lookup yields CDR1 MDHEN and CDR2 SYDVKM. In DNA form, the CDR3 reads TGTGCCAGCAGTTTCAGCACACTACGAAAGGAGCAGTACTTC. Amino acid sequence: CASSFSTLRKEQYF.

This chain links TRBV7-2 with TRBJ1-4; TRBD1 matches at 7 bases. CDR1 is SGHTA and CDR2 is FQGNSA in the germline V gene. The CDR3 runs to 16 residues. V lost 2 bases, J lost 6 bases, and 9 bases stayed unmatched. CDR3 sequence reads: CASSLFRGQGDEKLFF. CDR3 nucleotide sequence: TGTGCCAGCAGCTTATTTAGGGGGCAGGGGGATGAAAAACTGTTTTTT. The full variable domain, in which reference TRBV7-2 and TRBJ1-4 provide the parts outside the CDR3, is GAGVSQSPSNKVTEKGKDVELRCDPISGHTALYWYRQSLGQGLEFLIYFQGNSAPDKSGLPSDRFSAERTGGSVSTLTIQRTQQEDSAVYLCASSLFRGQGDEKLFFGSGTQLSVL.

V and J are TRBV9 and TRBJ2-1; 7 bases match TRBD2. The CDR3 is 15 amino acids. CDR1 SGDLS and CDR2 YYNGEE come from the germline V gene. The ends lost 3 bases at V and 4 bases at J; junction bases unmatched: 7. The CDR3 DNA reads TGTGCCAGCAGCGCCTCCGGGACTACTTACAATGAGCAGTTCTTC. Amino acids: CASSASGTTYNEQFF.

The chain uses TRBV28 and TRBJ2-1, with 9 bases that match TRBD2. Germline loops: CDR1 MDHEN, CDR2 SYDVKM. The CDR3 extends over 17 amino acids. The ends lost 3 bases at V and 5 bases at J; junction bases unmatched: 11. CDR3 in amino acids: CASSLNTGTSRNNEQFF. The CDR3 DNA reads TGTGCCAGCAGTTTGAACACCGGGACTAGCAGAAACAATGAGCAGTTCTTC.

The chain employs TRBV7-9 and TRBJ1-3; D might be TRBD1 (5 bases). Germline CDR1 is SEHNR and CDR2 is FQNEAQ (reference sequence). This CDR3 is built from 14 residues. Trimming shortened V by 0 bases and J by 6 bases, and 9 bases separated the two germline ends. The CDR3 nucleotides are TGTGCCAGCAGCTTAGCGGGGGAGGCAAACACCATATATTTT. This codes for CASSLAGEANTIYF. The full variable domain, completed using reference TRBV7-9 and TRBJ1-3, is DTGVSQNPRHKITKRGQNVTFRCDPISEHNRLYWYRQTLGQGPEFLTYFQNEAQLEKSRLLSDRFSAERPKGSFSTLEIQRTEQGDSAMYLCASSLAGEANTIYFGEGSWLTVV.

The chain carries TRBV5-1 and TRBJ2-1; 9 bases are a match to TRBD2. This CDR3 spans 16 amino acids. Germline values: CDR1 SGHRS, CDR2 YFSETQ. Trimming removed 1 base from V and 7 bases from J; junction bases left unmatched: 9. CDR3 loop: CASSLNLAGGRNEQFF. The CDR3 DNA reads TGCGCCAGCAGCTTGAACCTCGCGGGAGGGCGGAATGAGCAGTTCTTC. The whole variable domain, remainder taken from reference TRBV5-1 and TRBJ2-1, is KAGVTQTPRYLIKTRGQQVTLSCSPISGHRSVSWYQQTPGQGLQFLFEYFSETQRNKGNFPGRFSGRQFSNSRSEMNVSTLELGDSALYLCASSLNLAGGRNEQFFGPGTRLTVL.

The rearrangement joins TRBV6-5 to TRBJ2-7; 8 bases line up with TRBD2. Germline CDR1 and CDR2: MNHEY and SVGAGI. The V and J ends lost 6 bases and 1 base, in that order; junction bases with no gene match: 8. This CDR3 is 15 amino acids long. The CDR3 here is CASSRSGLGSYEQYF. In DNA form, the CDR3 reads TGTGCCAGCAGCCGCTCGGGACTAGGGTCCTACGAGCAGTACTTC.

V and J are TRBV12-3 or TRBV12-4 and TRBJ1-1; 7 bases line up with TRBD1. The CDR3 runs to 12 residues. Unmatched junction bases numbered 9, after V lost 6 bases and J lost 11 bases. Here the CDR3 reads CASSRSRGEAFF. In nucleotides, the CDR3 is TGTGCCAGCAGCCGATCCAGGGGGGAGGCTTTCTTT.

This clone has just one count. This rearrangement joins TRBV15 to TRBJ2-7; 11 positions agree with TRBD2. Losses at the gene ends were 1 base for V and 5 bases for J; bases not matched to a gene: 7. The CDR3 is 16 residues long. Germline CDR1 and CDR2: LNHNV and YYDKDF (reference sequence). CDR3 in amino acids: CATSRGVASGGNEQYF. CDR3 nucleotide sequence: TGTGCCACCAGCAGAGGCGTCGCTAGCGGGGGGAACGAGCAGTACTTC.